Presented here are 16 T cell receptor beta chains from one specimen sequenced in a study of blood T cells in healthy people across ages (dated by TCRdb to the mid-2010s). The library was made by 5' RACE. Instrument on record: Illumina HiSeq 2500. The second PCR ran for roughly 7 to 11 cycles and used a J-beta primer mix along with a sample-barcoded 5' primer. TCRdb ran its own pipeline on the public reads, namely fastp trimming at Q25 and MiXCR clone calling, and kept in-frame beta chains. CDR3 protein sequences are deduplicated, and each keeps its most common genes and DNA. This sample gives around 900,000 distinct CDR3 sequences in total; roughly 51% of them show up just once. The ten most abundant clones make up about 22% of the sample. The sequenced material came from blood. The receptors were sampled from a woman in her fifties or sixties in good health.

This clonotype was picked up one time. This chain joins TRBV7-2 and TRBJ2-1; 7 nucleotides align to TRBD2. CDR1 is SGHTA, CDR2 FQGNSA, per germline. The V gene end was trimmed by 2 bases and the J gene end by 5 bases; junction bases not matched to a gene: 6. CDR3 size: 15 residues. The CDR3 bases are TGTGCCAGCAGCTTATGGGGGGGGTCCCACAATGAGCAGTTCTTC. The encoded protein is CASSLWGGSHNEQFF.

This clonotype was detected ten times or more. The chain recombines TRBV29-1 with TRBJ2-7; 7 positions match TRBD1. CDR1 and CDR2 from the germline V gene are SQVTM and ANQGSEA. CDR3 size: 12 residues. V was pared by 6 bases and J by 3 bases, with 5 bases of the junction left unmatched. The DNA of the CDR3 is TGCAGCGTCTTCCGGACAGGCTACGAGCAGTACTTC. Translating it yields CSVFRTGYEQYF.

The genes are TRBV7-8 and TRBJ2-5; TRBD2 matches at 9 bases. This CDR3 has 15 residues. Germline trimming cut 1 base from V and 4 bases from J; bases unmatched to any gene: 4. Germline V gives CDR1 SGHVS, CDR2 FQNEAQ. The CDR3 nucleotides are TGTGCCAGCAGCTTAGGTATAGCGGGAGCAGAGACCCAGTACTTC. It translates to CASSLGIAGAETQYF.

The J gene is TRBJ2-3, the V gene TRBV15; 8 bases map to TRBD2. This CDR3 has 20 amino acids. The germline V gene has CDR1 LNHNV and CDR2 YYDKDF (reference sequence). Unmatched junction bases numbered 17, after V lost 0 bases and J lost 3 bases. In nucleotides, the CDR3 is TGTGCCACCAGCAGAGAGGGGGCCTGGCGGGAGGCTAAACTAACAGATACGCAGTATTTT. Translation: CATSREGAWREAKLTDTQYF.

The V call is TRBV12-3 or TRBV12-4, the J call TRBJ2-3, with 7 nucleotides matching TRBD2. This CDR3 spans 15 amino acids. Trimming took 4 bases from V and 5 from J; bases not matched to a gene: 9. The CDR3 region has the DNA TGTGCCAGCAGTTCTCTCGGCGGGAGCGGAGATACGCAGTATTTT. Amino acids: CASSSLGGSGDTQYF.

J is TRBJ2-3 and V is TRBV24-1; 9 bases fit TRBD2. Germline V gene sequence: CDR1 KGHDR, CDR2 SFDVKD. Unmatched junction bases numbered 3, after V lost 3 bases and J lost 0 bases. The CDR3 runs 16 residues. The CDR3 nucleotides are TGTGCCACCAGTGATGCTAGCGGGATTAGCACAGATACGCAGTATTTT. This encodes CATSDASGISTDTQYF.

This clonotype has more than one count but fewer than ten. This rearrangement joins TRBV4-3 to TRBJ2-7; D might be TRBD1 (6 bases). Germline loops: CDR1 LGHNA, CDR2 YSLEER. This CDR3 contains 14 residues. V lost 0 bases to trimming and J lost 2 bases, with 8 bases between them. CDR3 protein: CASSQERDTYEQYF. CDR3 sequence (DNA): TGCGCCAGCAGCCAAGAACGGGACACCTACGAGCAGTACTTC.

A single count supports this clonotype. The chain couples TRBV2 to TRBJ2-1; tentative D call: TRBD2 (5 bases). The germline V gene has CDR1 SNHLY and CDR2 FYNNEI. V was clipped by 6 bases and J by 6 bases, with 9 bases between them. The CDR3 has 12 amino acids. The CDR3 reads CASRAGVNEQFF. The CDR3, as DNA: TGTGCCAGCAGGGCCGGGGTCAATGAGCAGTTCTTC.

The genes are TRBV12-3 or TRBV12-4 and TRBJ2-3; TRBD2 agrees at 7 bases. V lost 5 bases and J lost 4; bases outside the gene matches: 9. The CDR3 has 15 residues. The CDR3 DNA sequence: TGTGCCAGCAGTCCGCGGGGAACTAGCGCAGATACGCAGTATTTT. Protein sequence: CASSPRGTSADTQYF.

CDR3 in amino acids: CASGESGFGGYTF. CDR3 sequence (DNA): TGTGCCAGCGGAGAATCAGGGTTCGGTGGCTACACCTTC. This sequence joins TRBV4-2 and TRBJ1-2, with D perhaps TRBD1 (5 bases). The CDR3 sequence is 13 residues long. Germline V gene data show CDR1 as LGHNA and CDR2 as YNFKEQ. Trimming pared 8 bases from V and 7 bases from J, leaving 17 bases between.

The chain couples TRBV28 to TRBJ2-5; 11 nucleotides line up with TRBD1. The end of the DNA is better explained by TRBJ2-7, so the J call may be wrong. The length of the CDR3 is 15 residues. The germline V gene encodes CDR1 MDHEN and CDR2 SYDVKM. CDR3 nucleotides: TGTGCCAGCAGTCTCTGGACAGGGGGCTACTACGAGCAGTACTTC. It yields the protein CASSLWTGGYYEQYF.

The rearrangement uses TRBV27 and TRBJ2-2; 9 bases match TRBD1. Losses at the gene ends were 4 bases for V and 4 bases for J; bases not matched to a gene: 10. This CDR3 comprises 17 residues. CDR1 is MNHEY, CDR2 SMNVEV, per germline (reference sequence). The CDR3 loop reads CASSSNWGQGLTGELFF. As DNA, the CDR3 is TGTGCCAGCAGTTCCAATTGGGGACAGGGTCTCACCGGGGAGCTGTTTTTT.

A few counts support this clonotype. This rearrangement joins TRBV28 to TRBJ2-5, with 10 bases fitting TRBD1. CDR1 is MDHEN, CDR2 SYDVKM, per germline. Unmatched junction bases numbered 6, after V lost 6 bases and J lost 2 bases. The CDR3 has 15 amino acids. The CDR3 sequence: CASSDPGQGQETQYF. The CDR3 DNA reads TGTGCCAGCAGCGATCCGGGACAGGGGCAAGAGACCCAGTACTTC.

V is TRBV27 and J is TRBJ2-5; D is possibly TRBD1 (6 bases). CDR1 and CDR2 (germline): MNHEY, SMNVEV (reference sequence). Trimming shortened V by 0 bases and J by 5 bases, and 13 bases separated the two germline ends. CDR3 length equals 15 residues. The CDR3 spells CASSLSGPQGETQYF. The CDR3 nucleotides are TGTGCCAGCAGTTTATCGGGGCCTCAGGGGGAGACCCAGTACTTC.

The genes are TRBV30 and TRBJ2-7; D gene ambiguous. The CDR3 is 12 residues long. Trimming took 2 bases from V and 4 from J, leaving 9 bases between them. Per the germline V gene, CDR1 is GTSNPN and CDR2 is SVGIG (reference sequence). The CDR3 DNA is TGTGCCTGGAGTCGCCAACAGTACGAGCAGTACTTC. Amino acid sequence: CAWSRQQYEQYF. Looking up the rest from reference TRBV30 and TRBJ2-7 gives the full variable domain: SQTIHQWPATLVQPVGSPLSLECTVEGTSNPNLYWYRQAAGRGLQLLFYSVGIGQISSEVPQNLSASRPQDRQFILSSKKLLLSDSGFYLCAWSRQQYEQYFGPGTRLTVT.

The rearrangement joins TRBV7-2 to TRBJ2-7; 8 bases line up with TRBD2. Trimming at V came to 5 bases and at J to 5 bases, leaving 8 bases not matched to a gene. The CDR3 consists of 14 residues. Germline assignment: CDR1 SGHTA and CDR2 FQGNSA. CDR3 nucleotides: TGTGCCAGCAGCGCAAGGACTAGCCAGGACGAGCAGTACTTC. Protein sequence: CASSARTSQDEQYF.